The clone carrying this T cell receptor beta chain appeared once. The data belong to a study of cytomegalovirus exposure and HLA in healthy donors. Germline assignment: CDR1 MGHRA and CDR2 YSYEKL. The CDR3 is made up of 15 amino acids. Trimming took 0 bases from V and 8 from J; bases not matched to a gene: 5. The PCR made use of 60 Vbeta and 13 Jbeta primers. Generated by immunoSEQ multiplex PCR, the TCRdb table keeps only in-frame clones and is missing some. The profile covers 120,000 to 150,000 clones, with roughly 76% appearing a single time and about 1.3% taken by the ten largest. This rearrangement joins TRBV4-1 to TRBJ2-1, with 9 nucleotides matching TRBD2. The receptor was derived from a female donor in good health and CMV-seronegative. What was sequenced was PBMCs. CDR3 in DNA: TGCGCCAGCAGCCAAGATATATCTAGCGGGGATGAGCAGTTCTTC. The encoded protein is CASSQDISSGDEQFF.